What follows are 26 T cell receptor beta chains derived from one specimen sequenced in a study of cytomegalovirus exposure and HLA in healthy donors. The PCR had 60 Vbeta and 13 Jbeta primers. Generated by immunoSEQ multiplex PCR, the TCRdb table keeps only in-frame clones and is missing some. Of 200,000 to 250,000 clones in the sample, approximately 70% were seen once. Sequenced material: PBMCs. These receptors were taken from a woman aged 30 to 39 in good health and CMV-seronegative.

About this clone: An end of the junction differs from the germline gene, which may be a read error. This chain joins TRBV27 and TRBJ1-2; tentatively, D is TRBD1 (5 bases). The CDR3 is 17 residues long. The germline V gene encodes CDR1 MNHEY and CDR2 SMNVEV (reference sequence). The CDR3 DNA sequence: TGTGTCAGCAGTTTATCGGGGCAGAATCACATTAACTATGGCTACACCTTC. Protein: CVSSLSGQNHINYGYTF.

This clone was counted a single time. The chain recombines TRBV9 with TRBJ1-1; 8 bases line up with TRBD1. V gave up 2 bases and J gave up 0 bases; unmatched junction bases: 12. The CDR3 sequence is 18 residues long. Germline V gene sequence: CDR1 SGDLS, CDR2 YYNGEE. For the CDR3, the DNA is TGTGCCAGCAGCGTCGCTAGCCCTCGACAGGGGATGAACACTGAAGCTTTCTTT. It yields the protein CASSVASPRQGMNTEAFF.

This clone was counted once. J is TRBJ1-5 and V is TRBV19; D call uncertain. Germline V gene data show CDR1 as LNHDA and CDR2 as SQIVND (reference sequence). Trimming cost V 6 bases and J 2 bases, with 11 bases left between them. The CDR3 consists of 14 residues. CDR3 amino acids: CASSPQAGNQPQHF. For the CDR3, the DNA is TGTGCCAGTAGCCCTCAGGCCGGCAATCAGCCCCAGCATTTT.

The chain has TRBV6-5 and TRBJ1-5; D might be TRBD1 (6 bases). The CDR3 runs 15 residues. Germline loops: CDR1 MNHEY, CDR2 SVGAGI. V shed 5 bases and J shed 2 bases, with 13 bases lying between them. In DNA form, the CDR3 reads TGTGCCAGCAGTCTACAGGGAAAAGGCAATCAGCCCCAGCATTTT. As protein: CASSLQGKGNQPQHF.

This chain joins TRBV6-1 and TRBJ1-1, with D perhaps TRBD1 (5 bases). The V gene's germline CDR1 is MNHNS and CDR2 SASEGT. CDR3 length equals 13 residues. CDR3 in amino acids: CALPPQEGTEAFF. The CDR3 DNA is TGTGCTCTCCCCCCCCAGGAGGGGACTGAAGCTTTCTTT.

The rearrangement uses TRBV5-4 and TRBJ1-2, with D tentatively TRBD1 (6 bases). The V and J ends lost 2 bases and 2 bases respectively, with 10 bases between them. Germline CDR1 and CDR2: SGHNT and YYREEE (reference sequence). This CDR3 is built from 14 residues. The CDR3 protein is CASSFGQTNYGYTF. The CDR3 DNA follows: TGTGCCAGCAGCTTCGGACAGACCAACTATGGCTACACCTTC.

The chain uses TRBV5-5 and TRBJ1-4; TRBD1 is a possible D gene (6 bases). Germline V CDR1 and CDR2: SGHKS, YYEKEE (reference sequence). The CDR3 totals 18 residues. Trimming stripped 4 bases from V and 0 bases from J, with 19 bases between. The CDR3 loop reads CASSQDVRGIATNEKLFF. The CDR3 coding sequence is TGTGCCAGCAGCCAAGATGTCAGGGGCATTGCAACTAATGAAAAACTGTTTTTT.

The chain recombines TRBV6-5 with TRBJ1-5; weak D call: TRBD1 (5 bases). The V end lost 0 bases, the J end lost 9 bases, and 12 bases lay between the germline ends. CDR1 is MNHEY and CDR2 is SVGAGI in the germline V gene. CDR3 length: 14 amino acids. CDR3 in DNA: TGTGCCAGCAGTTACTCAGGGGCCCTGACGCCCCAGCATTTT. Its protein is CASSYSGALTPQHF.

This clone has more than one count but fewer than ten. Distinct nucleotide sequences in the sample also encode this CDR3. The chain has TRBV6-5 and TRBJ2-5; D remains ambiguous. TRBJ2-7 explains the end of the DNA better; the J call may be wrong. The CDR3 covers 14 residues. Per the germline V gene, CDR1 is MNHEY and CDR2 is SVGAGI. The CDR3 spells CASRLGLQSYEQYF. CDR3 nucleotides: TGTGCCAGCAGATTGGGCCTACAGAGCTACGAGCAGTACTTC.

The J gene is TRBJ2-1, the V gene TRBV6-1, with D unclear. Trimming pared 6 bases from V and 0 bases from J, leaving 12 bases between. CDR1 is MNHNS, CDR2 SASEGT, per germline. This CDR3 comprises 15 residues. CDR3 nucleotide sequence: TGTGCCAGCAGCTACCGTGGTTACTCCTACAATGAGCAGTTCTTC. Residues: CASSYRGYSYNEQFF.

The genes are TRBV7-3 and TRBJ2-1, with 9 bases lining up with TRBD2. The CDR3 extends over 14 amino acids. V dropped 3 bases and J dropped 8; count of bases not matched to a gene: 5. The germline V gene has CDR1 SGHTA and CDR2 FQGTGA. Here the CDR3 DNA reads TGTGCCAGCAGCTTCCTAGCGGGAAACTATGAGCAGTTCTTC. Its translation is CASSFLAGNYEQFF.

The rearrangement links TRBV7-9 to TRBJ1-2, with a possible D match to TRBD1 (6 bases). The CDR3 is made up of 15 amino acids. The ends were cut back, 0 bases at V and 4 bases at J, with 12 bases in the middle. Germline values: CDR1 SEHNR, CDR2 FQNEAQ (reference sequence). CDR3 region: CASSLAAGGGYGYTF. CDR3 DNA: TGTGCCAGCAGCTTAGCGGCGGGGGGCGGCTATGGCTACACCTTC. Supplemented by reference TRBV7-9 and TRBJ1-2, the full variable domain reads DTGVSQNPRHKITKRGQNVTFRCDPISEHNRLYWYRQTLGQGPEFLTYFQNEAQLEKSRLLSDRFSAERPKGSFSTLEIQRTEQGDSAMYLCASSLAAGGGYGYTFGSGTRLTVV.

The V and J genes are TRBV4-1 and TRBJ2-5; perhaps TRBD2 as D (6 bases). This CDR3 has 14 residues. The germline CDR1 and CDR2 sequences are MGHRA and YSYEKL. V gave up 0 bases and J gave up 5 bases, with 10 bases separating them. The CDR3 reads CASSQEGTGETQYF. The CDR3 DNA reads TGCGCCAGCAGCCAAGAGGGGACTGGGGAGACCCAGTACTTC.

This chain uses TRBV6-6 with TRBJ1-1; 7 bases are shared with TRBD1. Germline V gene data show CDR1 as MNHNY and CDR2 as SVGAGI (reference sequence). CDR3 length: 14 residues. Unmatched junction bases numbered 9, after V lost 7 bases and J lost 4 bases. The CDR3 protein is CASMSLAGGTEAFF. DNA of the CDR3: TGTGCCAGCATGAGTTTGGCAGGGGGCACTGAAGCTTTCTTT.

The CDR3 sequence is CASSPAGTRDEQYF. The CDR3 nucleotides are TGTGCCAGCAGCCCAGCCGGGACTAGGGACGAGCAGTACTTC. The chain carries TRBV9 and TRBJ2-7, with 8 bases fitting TRBD2. V was pared by 4 bases and J by 5 bases, with 8 bases of the junction left unmatched. The CDR3 has 14 amino acids. The germline V gene encodes CDR1 SGDLS and CDR2 YYNGEE.

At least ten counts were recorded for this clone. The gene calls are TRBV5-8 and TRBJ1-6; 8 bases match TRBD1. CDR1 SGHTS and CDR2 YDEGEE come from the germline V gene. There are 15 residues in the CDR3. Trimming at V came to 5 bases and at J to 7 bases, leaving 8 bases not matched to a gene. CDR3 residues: CASSFGQGGNSPLHF. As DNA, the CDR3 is TGTGCCAGCAGTTTCGGACAGGGCGGGAATTCACCCCTCCACTTT.

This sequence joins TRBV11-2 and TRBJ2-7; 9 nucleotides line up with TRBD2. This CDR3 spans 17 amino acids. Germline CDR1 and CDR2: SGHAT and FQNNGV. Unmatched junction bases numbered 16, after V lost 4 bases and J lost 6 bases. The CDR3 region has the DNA TGTGCCAGCAGCTCTTCTCGATGGTTAGCGGGAGCCTGCGAGCAGTACTTC. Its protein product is CASSSSRWLAGACEQYF. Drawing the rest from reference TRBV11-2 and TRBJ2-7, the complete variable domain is EAGVAQSPRYKIIEKRQSVAFWCNPISGHATLYWYQQILGQGPKLLIQFQNNGVVDDSQLPKDRFSAERLKGVDSTLKIQPAKLEDSAVYLCASSSSRWLAGACEQYFGPGTRLTVT.

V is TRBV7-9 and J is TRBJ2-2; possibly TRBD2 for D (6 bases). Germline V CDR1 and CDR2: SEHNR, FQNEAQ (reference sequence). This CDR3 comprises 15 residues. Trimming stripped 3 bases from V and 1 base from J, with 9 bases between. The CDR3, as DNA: TGTGCCAGCAGCTTTCGGGGACTGAACACCGGGGAGCTGTTTTTT. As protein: CASSFRGLNTGELFF.

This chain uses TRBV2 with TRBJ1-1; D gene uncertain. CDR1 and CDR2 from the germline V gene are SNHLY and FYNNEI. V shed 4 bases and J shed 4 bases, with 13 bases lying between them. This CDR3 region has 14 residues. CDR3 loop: CASSVEGGSTEAFF. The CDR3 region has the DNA TGTGCCAGCAGTGTGGAGGGAGGGAGCACTGAAGCTTTCTTT.

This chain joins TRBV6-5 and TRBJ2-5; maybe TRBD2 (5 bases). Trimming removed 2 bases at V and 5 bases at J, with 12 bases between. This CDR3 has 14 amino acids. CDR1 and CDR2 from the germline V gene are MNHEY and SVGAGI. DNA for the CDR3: TGTGCCAGCAGTTACGAGGGCCCGGGGGAGACCCAGTACTTC. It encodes CASSYEGPGETQYF.

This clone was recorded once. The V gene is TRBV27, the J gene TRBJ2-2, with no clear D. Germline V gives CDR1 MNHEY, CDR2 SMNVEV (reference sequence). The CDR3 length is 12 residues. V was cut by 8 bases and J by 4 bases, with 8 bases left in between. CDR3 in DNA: TGTGCCAGCTCCGGCGGCACCGGGGAGCTGTTTTTT. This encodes CASSGGTGELFF.

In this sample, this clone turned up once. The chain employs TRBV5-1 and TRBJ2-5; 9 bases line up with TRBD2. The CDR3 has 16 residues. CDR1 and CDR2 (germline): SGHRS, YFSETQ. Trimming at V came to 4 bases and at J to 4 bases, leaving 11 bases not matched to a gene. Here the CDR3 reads CASSTGTSSGVETQYF. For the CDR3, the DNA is TGCGCCAGCAGCACAGGGACTTCTAGCGGGGTAGAGACCCAGTACTTC.

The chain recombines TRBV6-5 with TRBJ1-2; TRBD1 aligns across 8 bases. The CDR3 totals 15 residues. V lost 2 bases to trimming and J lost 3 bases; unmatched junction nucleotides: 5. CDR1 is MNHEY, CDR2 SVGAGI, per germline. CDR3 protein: CASSYPGQGDYGYTF. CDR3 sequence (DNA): TGTGCCAGCAGTTACCCTGGACAGGGAGACTATGGCTACACCTTC.

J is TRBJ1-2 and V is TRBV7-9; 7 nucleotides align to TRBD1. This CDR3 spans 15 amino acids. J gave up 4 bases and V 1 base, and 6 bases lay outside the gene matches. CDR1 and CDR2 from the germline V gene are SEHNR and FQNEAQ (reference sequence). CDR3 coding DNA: TGTGCCAGCAGCTTAGAGACAGGGCATGGCTATGGCTACACCTTC. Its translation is CASSLETGHGYGYTF.

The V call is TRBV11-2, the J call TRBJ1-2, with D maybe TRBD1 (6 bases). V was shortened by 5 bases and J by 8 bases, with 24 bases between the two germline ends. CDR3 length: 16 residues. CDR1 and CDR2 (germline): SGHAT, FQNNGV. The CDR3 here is CASSDWAARGNDGYTF. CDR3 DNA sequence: TGTGCCAGCAGCGATTGGGCCGCCAGGGGCAACGACGGCTACACCTTC.

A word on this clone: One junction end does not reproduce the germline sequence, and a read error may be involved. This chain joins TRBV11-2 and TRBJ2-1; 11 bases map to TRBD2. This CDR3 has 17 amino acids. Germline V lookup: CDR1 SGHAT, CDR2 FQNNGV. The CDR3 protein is CVSSLDVLAGVLNEQFF. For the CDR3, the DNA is TGTGTCAGCAGCTTAGATGTACTAGCGGGAGTCCTCAATGAGCAGTTCTTC.